One T cell receptor (beta chain) is described in this entry. Study processing details: Nucleated cell number was recorded as an estimate derived from reference gene primer amplification. The method was immunoSEQ multiplex PCR; TCRdb's version includes in-frame clones alone and lacks a portion of them. V and J calls and clone size follow that table, whereas D and trimming were derived from the DNA. The table lists some 100,000 clones, 80% of them singletons, with 9.5% to 13% in the top ten. The data belong to a study of blood T cell repertoires in COVID-19. On the study more broadly: Samples of COVID-19 (acute and convalescent) were obtained from the United States, Italy and Spain. T cells, B-cell-depleted T cells, or PBMCs provided the cDNA or gDNA that served as material.

V lost 5 bases, J lost 2 bases, and 10 bases lay in between. The CDR3 runs to 14 residues. Germline V gene lookup returns CDR1 SGHVS and CDR2 FQNEAQ. This receptor was obtained from a woman between 65 and 79 years old with acute or convalescent COVID-19. The genes are TRBV7-8 and TRBJ1-5; no clear D gene. The sequencing input was peripheral blood. For the CDR3, the DNA is TGTGCCAGCAGCCGCGTTCAGGGCAATCAGCCCCAGCATTTT. Its translation: CASSRVQGNQPQHF. The complete variable domain, with remaining parts taken from reference TRBV7-8 and TRBJ1-5, reads GAGVSQSPRYKVAKRGQDVALRCDPISGHVSLFWYQQALGQGPEFLTYFQNEAQLDKSGLPSDRFFAERPEGSVSTLKIQRTQQEDSAVYLCASSRVQGNQPQHFGDGTRLSIL.